Listed below are T cell receptor beta chains from one sample, sequenced in a study of blood T cell repertoires in COVID-19. TCRdb keeps only in-frame clones here, not all; method: immunoSEQ multiplex PCR. The sample has around 340,000 clones; 88% are singletons. Input material: PBMCs or T cells enriched from blood (not recorded which). Receptor source: a woman between 25 and 40 years old who had been exposed to COVID-19. Each CDR3 is given with its conserved first and last residue. D genes are given only for firm matches. A clone size is listed for some rows: how often the clone was seen (once, few, many), or a class if it is expanded.

clone_size,j_call,v_call,d_call,cdr3_aa,cdr3_nt
NA,TRBJ2-1,TRBV19,NA,CASSILSGLNEQFF,TGTGCCAGTAGTATATTATCCGGGTTGAATGAGCAGTTCTTC
NA,TRBJ2-2,TRBV19,NA,CASRDLPPGGELFF,TGTGCCAGTAGGGATCTTCCCCCAGGCGGGGAGCTGTTTTTT
NA,TRBJ1-2,TRBV7-2,NA,CASSLVSLVGNYGYTF,TGTGCCAGCAGCTTAGTCTCTTTAGTGGGCAACTATGGCTACACCTTC
NA,TRBJ1-1,TRBV3-1/TRBV3-2,TRBD1,CASSPRQGMNTEAFF,TGTGCCAGCAGCCCCAGACAGGGCATGAACACTGAAGCTTTCTTT
NA,TRBJ2-5,TRBV9,NA,CASSVVGNQETQYF,TGTGCCAGCAGCGTAGTGGGCAACCAAGAGACCCAGTACTTC
NA,TRBJ1-1,TRBV12-3/TRBV12-4,NA,CASGKGWTEAFF,TGTGCCAGCGGCAAGGGGTGGACTGAAGCTTTCTTT
NA,TRBJ1-2,TRBV19,TRBD1,CASSATGASYGYTF,TGTGCCAGTAGTGCCACAGGGGCTTCCTATGGCTACACCTTC
NA,TRBJ1-6,TRBV9,NA,CASSVAGVSSPLHF,TGTGCCAGCAGCGTAGCAGGGGTTAGTTCACCCCTCCACTTT
NA,TRBJ1-1,TRBV18,NA,CASSQLEDTEAFF,TGTGCCAGCTCACAACTAGAGGACACTGAAGCTTTCTTT
NA,TRBJ1-2,TRBV30,NA,CAWSGAGPPSNYGYTF,TGTGCCTGGAGTGGAGCAGGTCCCCCATCTAACTATGGCTACACCTTC
few,TRBJ1-4,TRBV18,TRBD1,CASSQGGQGLSANEKLFF,TGTGCCAGCTCTCAAGGAGGACAGGGTTTATCGGCTAATGAAAAACTGTTTTTT
NA,TRBJ2-2,TRBV7-7,TRBD1,CATAPGQGETGELFF,TGTGCCACCGCGCCGGGGCAGGGGGAAACCGGGGAGCTGTTTTTT
once,TRBJ2-7,TRBV9,TRBD2,CASSPAGFSYEQYF,TGTGCCAGCAGCCCAGCGGGATTCTCCTACGAGCAGTACTTC
NA,TRBJ1-5,TRBV3-1/TRBV3-2,NA,CASSQGGVGNQPQHF,TGTGCCAGCAGCCAAGGGGGAGTCGGCAATCAGCCCCAGCATTTT
NA,TRBJ2-7,TRBV5-1,TRBD1,CASSLAGTEIPYEQYF,TGCGCCAGCAGCTTGGCAGGGACAGAGATACCCTACGAGCAGTACTTC
NA,TRBJ1-3,TRBV9,TRBD1,CASSVSTGDGNTIYF,TGTGCCAGCAGCGTCAGCACAGGGGATGGAAACACCATATATTTT
NA,TRBJ2-3,TRBV3-1/TRBV3-2,TRBD2,CASSGLAGITDTQYF,TGTGCCAGCAGCGGGCTAGCGGGCATCACAGATACGCAGTATTTT
NA,TRBJ2-1,TRBV6-2/TRBV6-3,NA,CASSTNLRLYNEQFF,TGTGCCAGCAGTACAAATCTCAGGTTGTATAATGAGCAGTTCTTC
NA,TRBJ1-1,TRBV24-1,NA,CATGLKGTYYTEAFF,TGTGCCACGGGTTTAAAGGGGACTTACTACACTGAAGCTTTCTTT
NA,TRBJ2-3,TRBV28,NA,CASSLTGEMIRTDTQYF,TGTGCCAGCAGTTTGACGGGGGAGATGATTCGCACAGATACGCAGTATTTT
NA,TRBJ2-7,TRBV7-6,TRBD2,CASSLGGSFGDEQYF,TGTGCCAGCAGCTTAGGCGGGAGCTTCGGGGACGAGCAGTACTTC
NA,TRBJ2-7,TRBV2,NA,CASGEALLVVYEQYF,TGTGCCAGCGGAGAAGCCCTACTAGTTGTCTACGAGCAGTACTTC
once,TRBJ2-1,TRBV10-2,TRBD2,CASSEKLTGGSKYNEQFF,TGCGCCAGCAGTGAAAAACTCACGGGAGGGAGTAAGTACAATGAGCAGTTCTTC
NA,TRBJ2-4,TRBV7-9,NA,CASSSARALAKNIQYF,TGTGCCAGCAGCTCTGCCAGGGCCCTAGCCAAAAACATTCAGTACTTC
NA,TRBJ1-2,TRBV6-5,NA,CASSTFPAYGYTF,TGTGCCAGCAGTACCTTCCCCGCGTATGGCTACACCTTC
NA,TRBJ1-2,TRBV11-3,NA,CASSHKTGGVYGYTF,TGTGCCAGCAGCCATAAGACGGGGGGCGTCTATGGCTACACCTTC
NA,TRBJ2-7,TRBV5-8,NA,CASSFNGEQYF,TGTGCCAGCAGCTTCAACGGTGAGCAGTACTTC
NA,TRBJ1-4,TRBV28,TRBD1,CASSSLKNRGRGEKLFF,TGTGCCAGCAGTTCCCTAAAAAACAGGGGGCGAGGTGAAAAACTGTTTTTT
NA,TRBJ2-7,TRBV3-1/TRBV3-2,NA,CASSSASALAYEQYF,TGTGCCAGCAGCTCTGCTAGCGCTCTCGCCTACGAGCAGTACTTC
NA,TRBJ2-7,TRBV5-1,TRBD1,CASSSQGAVGEQYF,TGCGCCAGCAGCTCACAGGGGGCGGTGGGCGAGCAGTACTTC
once,TRBJ2-6,TRBV14,TRBD1,CASSRGQGHKLGANVLTF,TGTGCCAGCAGCCGCGGACAGGGGCATAAACTGGGGGCCAACGTCCTGACTTTC
few,TRBJ1-1,TRBV12-3/TRBV12-4,NA,CASSWHYTEAFF,TGTGCCAGCAGTTGGCATTACACTGAAGCTTTCTTT
NA,TRBJ2-7,TRBV5-6,NA,CASSLSRRSYEQYF,TGTGCCAGCAGCCTGAGTCGCCGTTCCTACGAGCAGTACTTC
NA,TRBJ2-5,TRBV7-9,TRBD1,CASSSDRVQETQYF,TGTGCCAGCAGCTCAGACAGGGTTCAAGAGACCCAGTACTTC
NA,TRBJ1-2,TRBV27,NA,CASSQWDTYGYTF,TGTGCCAGCAGCCAGTGGGACACCTATGGCTACACCTTC